This T cell receptor beta chain was recovered during a study of T cell responses to AZD1222 COVID-19 vaccine. With 4 bases clipped from V and 6 bases from J, the junction kept 5 bases outside the gene matches. In germline, CDR1 is SGHDT, CDR2 YYEEEE. The CDR3 spans 15 residues. Details on this clone: No antigen is known for it.

Here immunoSEQ multiplex PCR was the method, and the copy in TCRdb shows in-frame clones only, minus some. The sample has roughly 120,000 clones; 92% are singletons. It was second doses at about 4 or about 12 weeks that were pooled. Whole-study findings and limits: Unmutated variant regions are reportedly targeted by nearly half of spike-specific TCRs. In a largely white British group with more females than males, clonal diversity was possibly underestimated. The study sampled repertoires only after the peak T cell response.

This receptor was obtained from an adult who received the AZD1222 COVID-19 vaccine. The sample in question was peripheral blood, obtained 28 days after the second AZD1222 dose. The chain links TRBV5-6 to TRBJ1-4; 11 bases map to TRBD1. CDR3 region: CASSGRGQGDEKLFF. CDR3 coding DNA: TGTGCCAGCAGCGGGAGGGGACAGGGGGATGAAAAACTGTTTTTT. The variable domain in full, completed from reference TRBV5-6 and TRBJ1-4, reads DAGVTQSPTHLIKTRGQQVTLRCSPKSGHDTVSWYQQALGQGPQFIFQYYEEEERQRGNFPDRFSGHQFPNYSSELNVNALLLGDSALYLCASSGRGQGDEKLFFGSGTQLSVL.